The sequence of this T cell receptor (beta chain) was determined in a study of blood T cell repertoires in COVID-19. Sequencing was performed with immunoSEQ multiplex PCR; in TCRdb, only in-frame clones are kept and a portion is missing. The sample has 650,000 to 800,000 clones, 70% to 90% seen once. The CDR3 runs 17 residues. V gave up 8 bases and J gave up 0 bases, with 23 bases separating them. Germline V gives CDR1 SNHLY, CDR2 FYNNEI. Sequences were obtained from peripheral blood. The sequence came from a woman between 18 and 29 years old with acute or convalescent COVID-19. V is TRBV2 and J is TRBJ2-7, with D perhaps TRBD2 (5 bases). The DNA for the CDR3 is TGTGCCAGCGGTTGGGCCAATGCGGGCCGAAGCTCCTACGAGCAGTACTTC. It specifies CASGWANAGRSSYEQYF. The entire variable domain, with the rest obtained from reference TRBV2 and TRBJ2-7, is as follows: EPEVTQTPSHQVTQMGQEVILRCVPISNHLYFYWYRQILGQKVEFLVSFYNNEISEKSEIFDDQFSVERPDGSNFTLKIRSTKLEDSAMYFCASGWANAGRSSYEQYFGPGTRLTVT.